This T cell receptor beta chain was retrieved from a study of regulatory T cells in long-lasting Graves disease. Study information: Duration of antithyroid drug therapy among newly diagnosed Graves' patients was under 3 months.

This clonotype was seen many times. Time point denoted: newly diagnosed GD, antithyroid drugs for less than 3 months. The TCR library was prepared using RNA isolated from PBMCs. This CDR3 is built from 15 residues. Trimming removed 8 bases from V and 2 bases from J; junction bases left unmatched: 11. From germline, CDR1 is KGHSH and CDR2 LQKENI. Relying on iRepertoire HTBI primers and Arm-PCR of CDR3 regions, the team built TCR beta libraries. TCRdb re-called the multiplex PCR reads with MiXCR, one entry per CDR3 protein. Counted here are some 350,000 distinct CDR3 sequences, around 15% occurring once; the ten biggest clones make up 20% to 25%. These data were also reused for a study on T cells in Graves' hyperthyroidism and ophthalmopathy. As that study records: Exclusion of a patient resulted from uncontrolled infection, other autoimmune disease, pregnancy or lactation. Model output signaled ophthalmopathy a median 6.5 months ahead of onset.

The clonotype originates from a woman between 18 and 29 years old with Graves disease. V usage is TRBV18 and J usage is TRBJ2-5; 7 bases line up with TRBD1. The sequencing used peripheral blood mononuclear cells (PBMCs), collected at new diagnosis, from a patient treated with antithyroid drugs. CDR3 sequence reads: CASARDSLAQETQYF. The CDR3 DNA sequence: TGTGCCAGCGCCCGGGACAGCCTAGCACAAGAGACCCAGTACTTC.